The next 10 T cell receptor beta chains were all read from a single sample in a study of T-cell reconstitution after alpha-beta-depleted transplantation in children. Molecular barcoding with unique molecular identifiers was used for the TCRbeta library. TCRdb analysed the PCR reads with MiXCR anew, one entry per CDR3 protein. The repertoire holds a few hundred thousand distinct CDR3 sequences, with approximately 41% as singletons. The specimen comprised PBMCs, sampled before TCRalphabeta/CD19-depleted stem cell transplant. The receptors originated from a girl aged 2-10 years with aplastic anemia, due to receive a stem cell transplant.

The chain links TRBV20-1 to TRBJ2-3, with D possibly being TRBD2 (6 bases). CDR1 and CDR2 from the germline V gene are DFQATT and SNEGSKA (reference sequence). The CDR3 runs 14 residues. Trimming pared 3 bases from V and 5 bases from J, leaving 15 bases between. This chain's CDR3 is CSASGSTVLDTQYF. The CDR3 DNA reads as TGCAGTGCTAGCGGGAGCACGGTCTTAGATACGCAGTATTTT.

The J gene is TRBJ2-5, the V gene TRBV29-1; D not certain. CDR1 is SQVTM, CDR2 ANQGSEA, per germline. The CDR3 covers 12 residues. Deletions cut 7 bases from V and 5 bases from J, with 14 bases between. The CDR3 sequence: CSAERRSETQYF. CDR3 bases: TGCAGCGCCGAGAGACGGTCCGAGACCCAGTACTTC.

The DNA of the CDR3 is TGCAGTGCTCCCAGACGGACTAACACAGATACGCAGTATTTT. Residues: CSAPRRTNTDTQYF. The V and J genes are TRBV20-1 and TRBJ2-3; D possibly corresponds to TRBD2 (6 bases). Germline V gene sequence: CDR1 DFQATT, CDR2 SNEGSKA (reference sequence). CDR3 length equals 14 residues. Trimming took 5 bases from V and 2 from J, leaving 14 bases between them.

This chain joins TRBV10-2 and TRBJ2-1, with TRBD2 matching 13 bases. The CDR3 runs to 15 residues. The germline V gene encodes CDR1 WSHSY and CDR2 SAAADI. J gave up 7 bases and V 1 base, and 1 base lay outside the gene matches. The CDR3 loop is CASSEWTSGRNEQFF. CDR3 coding DNA: TGCGCCAGCAGTGAGTGGACTAGCGGGAGAAATGAGCAGTTCTTC.

J is TRBJ2-1 and V is TRBV29-1; 8 positions agree with TRBD2. V gave up 0 bases and J gave up 5 bases; unmatched junction bases: 6. CDR1 is SQVTM and CDR2 is ANQGSEA in the germline V gene. The CDR3 covers 15 residues. The CDR3 DNA follows: TGCAGCGTTGAAGATAGGAGGACTAGCCACAATGAGCAGTTCTTC. It yields the protein CSVEDRRTSHNEQFF.

This clonotype was recorded at least ten times. This chain joins TRBV7-8 and TRBJ2-7, with 8 bases matching TRBD2. Germline lookup yields CDR1 SGHVS and CDR2 FQNEAQ. V trimming: 3 bases; J trimming: 5 bases; junction bases outside the gene matches: 9. This CDR3 region has 15 residues. The CDR3 DNA reads as TGTGCCAGCAGCTTGTCGGGACTAGTTGGTCACGAGCAGTACTTC. As protein: CASSLSGLVGHEQYF.

This clonotype was recorded at least ten times. The chain couples TRBV5-1 to TRBJ2-3; D gene ambiguous. V lost 8 bases to trimming and J lost 2 bases, with 15 bases between them. Germline CDR1 SGHRS, CDR2 YFSETQ. The CDR3 has 14 residues. The CDR3 nucleotides are TGCGCCAGTAGTCCGTGGGTGGACACAGATACGCAGTATTTT. Protein: CASSPWVDTDTQYF.

This clonotype was seen a handful of times. This chain uses TRBV11-1 with TRBJ2-1; 16 bases fit TRBD2. V trimming: 4 bases; J trimming: 2 bases; junction bases outside the gene matches: 11. The CDR3 has 20 residues. Germline-derived CDR1 and CDR2 are SGHAT and FQDESV (reference sequence). The CDR3 sequence: CASSSVTGTSGRAAYNEQFF. The CDR3 DNA reads as TGTGCCAGCAGCTCTGTTACCGGGACTAGCGGGAGGGCCGCCTACAATGAGCAGTTCTTC.

The table lists this clonotype with a few counts. No DNA is shown, since the ends of the CDR3 on it are uncertain; the CDR3 is the one TCRdb lists. The chain couples TRBV12-3 or TRBV12-4 to TRBJ2-1; TRBD1 is the table's D call, not checked against the DNA. Termini included, the CDR3 measures 16 amino acids. CDR3: CASSTSGPPSYNEQFF.

The chain combines TRBV7-2 with TRBJ2-1, with TRBD1 as a possible D gene (7 bases). Germline CDR1 SGHTA, CDR2 FQGNSA. This CDR3 has 16 amino acids. The germline V and J ends were trimmed by 4 bases and 9 bases, with 22 bases remaining between them. CDR3: CASSSYAPNQGGEQFF. In DNA form, the CDR3 reads TGTGCCAGCAGCTCCTACGCCCCGAACCAGGGGGGTGAGCAGTTCTTC.